Included here is one T cell receptor (beta chain) sequence, with context. The germline V gene encodes CDR1 LGHNA and CDR2 YSLEER. Trimming shortened V by 5 bases and J by 1 base, and 12 bases separated the two germline ends. The CDR3 totals 14 residues. The sample belongs to a study of shared T cell receptors in the human thymus. Some clones are missing from TCRdb's copy, which holds only in-frame ones; the method was immunoSEQ multiplex PCR. The table has about 660,000 clones, approximately 87% seen once. In addition, the sample was reused for a study of human thymus T cells. In that study: Donation came from healthy Finnish infants having corrective surgery for congenital heart defects. Resections removed during corrective heart surgery provided the thymus tissue used. What appeared biased in thymic and blood repertoires was the usage of V and J genes. Thymic repertoires overlap heavily among unrelated individuals, related research has reported.

Sequenced input: thymocytes. The sequence was collected from a boy under three years old with a congenital heart defect. The genes are TRBV4-3 and TRBJ2-7, with a tentative D call TRBD1 (6 bases). In DNA form, the CDR3 reads TGCGCCAGCAGCAGAGGGGGATCGTCCTACGAGCAGTACTTC. It translates to CASSRGGSSYEQYF.